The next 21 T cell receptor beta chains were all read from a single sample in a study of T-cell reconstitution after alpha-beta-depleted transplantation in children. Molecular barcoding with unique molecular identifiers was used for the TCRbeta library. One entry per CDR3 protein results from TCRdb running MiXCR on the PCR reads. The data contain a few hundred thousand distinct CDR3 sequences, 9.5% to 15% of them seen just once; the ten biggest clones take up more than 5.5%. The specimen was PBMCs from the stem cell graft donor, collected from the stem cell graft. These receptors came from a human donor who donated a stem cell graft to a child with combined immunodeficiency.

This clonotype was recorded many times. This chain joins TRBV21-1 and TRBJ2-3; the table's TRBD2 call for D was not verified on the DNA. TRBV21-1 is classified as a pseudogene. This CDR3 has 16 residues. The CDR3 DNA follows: TGTGCCAGCAGCAGGGGCGGGAGAAAAGGTTCAGATACGCAGTATTTT. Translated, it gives CASSRGGRKGSDTQYF.

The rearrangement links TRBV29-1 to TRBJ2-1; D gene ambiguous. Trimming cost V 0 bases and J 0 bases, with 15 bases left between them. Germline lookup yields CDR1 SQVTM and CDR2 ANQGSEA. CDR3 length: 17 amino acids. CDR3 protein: CSVEDLTASSSYNEQFF. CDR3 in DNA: TGCAGCGTTGAAGATTTAACAGCCTCAAGCTCCTACAATGAGCAGTTCTTC.

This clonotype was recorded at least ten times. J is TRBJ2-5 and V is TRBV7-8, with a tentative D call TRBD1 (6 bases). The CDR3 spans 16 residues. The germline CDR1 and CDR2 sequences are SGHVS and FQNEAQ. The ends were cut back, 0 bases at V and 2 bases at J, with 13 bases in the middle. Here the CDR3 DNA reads TGTGCCAGCAGCTTAGCGCCGGCTGGGACACAAGAGACCCAGTACTTC. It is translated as CASSLAPAGTQETQYF.

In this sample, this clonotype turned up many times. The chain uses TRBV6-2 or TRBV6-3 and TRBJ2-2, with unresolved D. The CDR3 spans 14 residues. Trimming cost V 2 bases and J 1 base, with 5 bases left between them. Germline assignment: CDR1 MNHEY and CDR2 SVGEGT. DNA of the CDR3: TGTGCCAGCAGTTACGACGGGAACACCGGGGAGCTGTTTTTT. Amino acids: CASSYDGNTGELFF.

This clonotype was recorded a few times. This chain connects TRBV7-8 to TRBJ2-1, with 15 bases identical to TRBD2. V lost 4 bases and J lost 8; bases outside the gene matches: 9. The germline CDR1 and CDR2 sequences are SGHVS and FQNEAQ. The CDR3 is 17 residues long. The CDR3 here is CASSSTRTSGRGDEQFF. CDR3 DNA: TGTGCCAGCAGCTCCACTAGGACTAGCGGGAGGGGGGATGAGCAGTTCTTC.

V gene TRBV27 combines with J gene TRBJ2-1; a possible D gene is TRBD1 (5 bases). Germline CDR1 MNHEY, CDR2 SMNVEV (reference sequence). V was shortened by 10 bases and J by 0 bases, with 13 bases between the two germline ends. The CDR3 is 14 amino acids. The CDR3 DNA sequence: TGTGCCATCGACAGAGTTCCCTCCTACAATGAGCAGTTCTTC. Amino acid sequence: CAIDRVPSYNEQFF.

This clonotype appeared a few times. The CDR3 loop reads CAIRTVFTDTQYF. CDR3 nucleotides: TGTGCCATCAGAACAGTATTCACAGATACGCAGTATTTT. The chain combines TRBV10-3 with TRBJ2-3; no firm D call. Per the germline V gene, CDR1 is ENHRY and CDR2 is SYGVKD. V dropped 6 bases and J dropped 2 bases, with 9 bases sitting between them. The CDR3 loop spans 13 amino acids.

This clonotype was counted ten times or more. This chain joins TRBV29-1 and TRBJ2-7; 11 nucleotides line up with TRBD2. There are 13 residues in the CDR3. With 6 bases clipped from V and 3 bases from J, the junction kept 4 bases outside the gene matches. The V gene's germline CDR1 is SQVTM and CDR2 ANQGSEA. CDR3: CSVRLAGRYEQYF. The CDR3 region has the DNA TGCAGCGTACGACTAGCGGGACGCTACGAGCAGTACTTC.

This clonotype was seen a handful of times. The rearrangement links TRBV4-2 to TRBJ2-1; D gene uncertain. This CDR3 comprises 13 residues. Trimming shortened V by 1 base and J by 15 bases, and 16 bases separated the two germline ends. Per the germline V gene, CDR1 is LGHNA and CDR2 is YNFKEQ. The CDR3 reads CASSQGGIGRRFF. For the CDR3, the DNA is TGTGCCAGCAGCCAAGGGGGAATTGGAAGAAGGTTCTTC.

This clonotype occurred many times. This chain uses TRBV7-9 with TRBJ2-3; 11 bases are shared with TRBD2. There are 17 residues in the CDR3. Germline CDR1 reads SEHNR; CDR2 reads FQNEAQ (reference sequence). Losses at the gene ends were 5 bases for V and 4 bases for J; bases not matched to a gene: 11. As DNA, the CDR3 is TGTGCCAGCAGCACCAACGCCCTAGCGGGAGGATCAGATACGCAGTATTTT. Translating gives CASSTNALAGGSDTQYF.

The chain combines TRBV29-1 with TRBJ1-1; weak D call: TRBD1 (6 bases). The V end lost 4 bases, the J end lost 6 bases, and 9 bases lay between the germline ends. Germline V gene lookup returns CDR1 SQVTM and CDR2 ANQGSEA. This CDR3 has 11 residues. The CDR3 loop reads CSVGGQPEAFF. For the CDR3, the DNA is TGCAGCGTTGGAGGACAGCCTGAAGCTTTCTTT.

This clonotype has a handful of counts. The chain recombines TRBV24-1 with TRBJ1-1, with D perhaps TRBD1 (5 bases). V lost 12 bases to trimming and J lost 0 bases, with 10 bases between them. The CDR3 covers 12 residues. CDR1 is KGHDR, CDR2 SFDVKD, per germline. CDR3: CAAGTVNTEAFF. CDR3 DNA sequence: TGTGCCGCCGGGACGGTGAACACTGAAGCTTTCTTT.

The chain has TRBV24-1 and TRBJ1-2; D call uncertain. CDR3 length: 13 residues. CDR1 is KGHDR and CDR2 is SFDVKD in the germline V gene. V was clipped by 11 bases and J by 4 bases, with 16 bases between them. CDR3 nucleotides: TGTGCCAAAGGGTCCTCATCCTGCTATGGCTACACCTTC. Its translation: CAKGSSSCYGYTF.

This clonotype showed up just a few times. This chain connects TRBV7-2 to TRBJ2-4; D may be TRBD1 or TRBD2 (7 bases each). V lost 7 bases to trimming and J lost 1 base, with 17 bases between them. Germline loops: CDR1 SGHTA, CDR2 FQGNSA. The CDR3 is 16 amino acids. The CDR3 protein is CASTPSGGVAKNIQYF. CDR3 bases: TGTGCCAGCACCCCCTCAGGGGGGGTTGCCAAAAACATTCAGTACTTC.

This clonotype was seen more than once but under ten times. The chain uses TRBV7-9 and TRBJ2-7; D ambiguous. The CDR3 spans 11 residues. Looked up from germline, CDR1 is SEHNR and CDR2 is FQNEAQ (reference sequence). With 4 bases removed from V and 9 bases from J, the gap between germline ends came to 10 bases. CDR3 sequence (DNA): TGTGCCAGCAGCTCCATCCTTGGGCAGTACTTC. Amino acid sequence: CASSSILGQYF.

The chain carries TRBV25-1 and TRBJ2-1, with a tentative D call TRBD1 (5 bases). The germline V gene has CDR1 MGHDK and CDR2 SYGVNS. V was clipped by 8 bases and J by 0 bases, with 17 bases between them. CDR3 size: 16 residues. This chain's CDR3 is CASQNPTVNSYNEQFF. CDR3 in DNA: TGTGCCAGCCAAAACCCGACAGTAAACTCCTACAATGAGCAGTTCTTC.

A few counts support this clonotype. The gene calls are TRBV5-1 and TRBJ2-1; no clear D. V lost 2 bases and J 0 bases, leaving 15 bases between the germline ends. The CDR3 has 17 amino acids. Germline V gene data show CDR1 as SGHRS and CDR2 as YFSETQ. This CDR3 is CASSLETLQTSYNEQFF. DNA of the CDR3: TGCGCCAGCAGCTTAGAAACCCTACAGACCTCCTACAATGAGCAGTTCTTC.

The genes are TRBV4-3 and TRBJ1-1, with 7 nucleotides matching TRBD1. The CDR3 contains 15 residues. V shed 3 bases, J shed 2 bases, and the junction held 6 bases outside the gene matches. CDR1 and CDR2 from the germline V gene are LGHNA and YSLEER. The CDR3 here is CASSQTDRDNTEAFF. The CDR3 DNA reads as TGCGCCAGCAGCCAGACCGACAGGGATAACACTGAAGCTTTCTTT.

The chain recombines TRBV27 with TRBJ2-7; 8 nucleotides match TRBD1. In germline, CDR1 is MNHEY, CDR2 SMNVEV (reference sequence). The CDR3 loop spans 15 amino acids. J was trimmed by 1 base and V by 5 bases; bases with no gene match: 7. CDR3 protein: CASSPGQGWSYEQYF. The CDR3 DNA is TGTGCCAGCAGTCCCGGACAGGGATGGTCCTACGAGCAGTACTTC.

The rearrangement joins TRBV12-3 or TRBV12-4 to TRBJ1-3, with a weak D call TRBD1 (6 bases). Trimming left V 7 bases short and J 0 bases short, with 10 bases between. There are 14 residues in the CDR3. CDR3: CASIQGYSGNTIYF. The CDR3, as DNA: TGTGCCAGCATCCAGGGGTACTCTGGAAACACCATATATTTT.

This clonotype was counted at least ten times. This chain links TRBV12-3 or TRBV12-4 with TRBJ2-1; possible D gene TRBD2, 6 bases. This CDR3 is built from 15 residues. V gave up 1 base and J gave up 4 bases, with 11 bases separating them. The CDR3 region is CASSLGAGFYNEQFF. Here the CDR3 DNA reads TGTGCCAGCAGTTTAGGGGCGGGATTTTACAATGAGCAGTTCTTC.